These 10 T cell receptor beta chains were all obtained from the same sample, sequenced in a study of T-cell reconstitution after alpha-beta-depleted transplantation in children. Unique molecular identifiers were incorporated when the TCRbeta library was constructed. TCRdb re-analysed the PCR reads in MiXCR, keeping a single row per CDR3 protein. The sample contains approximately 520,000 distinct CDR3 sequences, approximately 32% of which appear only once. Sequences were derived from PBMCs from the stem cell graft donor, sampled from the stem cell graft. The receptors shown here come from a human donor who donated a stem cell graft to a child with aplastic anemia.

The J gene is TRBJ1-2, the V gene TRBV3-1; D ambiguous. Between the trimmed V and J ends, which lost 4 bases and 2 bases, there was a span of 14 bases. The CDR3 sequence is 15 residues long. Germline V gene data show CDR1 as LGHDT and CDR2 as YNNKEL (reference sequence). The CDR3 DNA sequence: TGTGCCAGCAGCCCGTGGACGGAGGAAAACTATGGCTACACCTTC. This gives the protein CASSPWTEENYGYTF.

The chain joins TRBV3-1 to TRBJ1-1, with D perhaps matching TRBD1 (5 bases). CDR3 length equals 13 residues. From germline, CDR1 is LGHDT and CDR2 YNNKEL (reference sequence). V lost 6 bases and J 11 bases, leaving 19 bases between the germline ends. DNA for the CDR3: TGTGCCAGCAGATCCGGTTCCGGGGCCACGGCTTTCTTT. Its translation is CASRSGSGATAFF.

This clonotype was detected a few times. In DNA form, the CDR3 reads TGTGCCAGCAGCTTACTAATCCACATTAGCGGGCCCGGGGAGGGCAATGAGCAGTTCTTC. Amino acids: CASSLLIHISGPGEGNEQFF. The genes are TRBV7-6 and TRBJ2-1, with 7 bases identical to TRBD2. Germline CDR1 SGHVS, CDR2 FNYEAQ. Unmatched junction bases numbered 22, after V lost 2 bases and J lost 6 bases. The CDR3 contains 20 residues.

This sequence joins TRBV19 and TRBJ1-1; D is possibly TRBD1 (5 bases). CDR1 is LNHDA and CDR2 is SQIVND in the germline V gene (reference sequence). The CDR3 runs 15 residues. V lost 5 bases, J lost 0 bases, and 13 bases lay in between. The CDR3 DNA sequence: TGTGCCAGTAGTTCTCGACAGAACATGAACACTGAAGCTTTCTTT. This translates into CASSSRQNMNTEAFF.

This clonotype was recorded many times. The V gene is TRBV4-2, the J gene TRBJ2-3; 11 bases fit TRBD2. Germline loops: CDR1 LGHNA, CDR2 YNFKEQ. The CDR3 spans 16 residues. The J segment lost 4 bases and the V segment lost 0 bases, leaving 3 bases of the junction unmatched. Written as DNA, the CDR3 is TGTGCCAGCAGCCAAGAACTAGCGGGAGTGCCAGATACGCAGTATTTT. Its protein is CASSQELAGVPDTQYF.

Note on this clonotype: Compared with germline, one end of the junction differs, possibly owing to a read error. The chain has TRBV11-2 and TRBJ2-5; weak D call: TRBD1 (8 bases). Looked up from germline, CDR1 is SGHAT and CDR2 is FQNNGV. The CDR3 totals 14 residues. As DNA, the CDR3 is TGTGCCAGCAGCACAGGGGGGGTCCAGGAGACCCACTACTTC. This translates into CASSTGGVQETHYF.

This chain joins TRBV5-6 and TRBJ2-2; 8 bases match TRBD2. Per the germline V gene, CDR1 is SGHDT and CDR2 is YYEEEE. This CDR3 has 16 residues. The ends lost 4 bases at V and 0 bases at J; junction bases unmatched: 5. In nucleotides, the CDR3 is TGTGCCAGCAGCCACCTGACTAGCGCGAACACCGGGGAGCTGTTTTTT. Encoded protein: CASSHLTSANTGELFF. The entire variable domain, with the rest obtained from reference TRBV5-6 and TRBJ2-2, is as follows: DAGVTQSPTHLIKTRGQQVTLRCSPKSGHDTVSWYQQALGQGPQFIFQYYEEEERQRGNFPDRFSGHQFPNYSSELNVNALLLGDSALYLCASSHLTSANTGELFFGEGSRLTVL.

The DNA for the CDR3 is TGTGCCAGCAGCCGAGCGGGAGACACAGATACGCAGTATTTT. This encodes CASSRAGDTDTQYF. The V and J genes are TRBV6-2 or TRBV6-3 and TRBJ2-3; 8 bases map to TRBD2. Unmatched junction bases numbered 4, after V lost 6 bases and J lost 2 bases. Looked up from germline, CDR1 is MNHEY and CDR2 is SVGEGT. CDR3 length equals 14 residues.

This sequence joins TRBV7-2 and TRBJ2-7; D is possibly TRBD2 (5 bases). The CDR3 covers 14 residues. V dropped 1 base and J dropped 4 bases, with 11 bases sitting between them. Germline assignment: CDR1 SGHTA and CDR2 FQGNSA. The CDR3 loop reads CASSLERLPYEQYF. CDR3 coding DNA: TGTGCCAGCAGCTTAGAAAGACTACCTTACGAGCAGTACTTC.

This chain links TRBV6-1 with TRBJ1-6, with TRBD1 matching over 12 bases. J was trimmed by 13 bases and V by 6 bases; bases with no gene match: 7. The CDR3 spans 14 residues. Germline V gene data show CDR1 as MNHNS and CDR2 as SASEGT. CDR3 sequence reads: CASRHRDRGRPLHF. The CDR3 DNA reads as TGTGCCAGCAGACACCGGGACAGGGGGCGCCCCCTCCACTTT.